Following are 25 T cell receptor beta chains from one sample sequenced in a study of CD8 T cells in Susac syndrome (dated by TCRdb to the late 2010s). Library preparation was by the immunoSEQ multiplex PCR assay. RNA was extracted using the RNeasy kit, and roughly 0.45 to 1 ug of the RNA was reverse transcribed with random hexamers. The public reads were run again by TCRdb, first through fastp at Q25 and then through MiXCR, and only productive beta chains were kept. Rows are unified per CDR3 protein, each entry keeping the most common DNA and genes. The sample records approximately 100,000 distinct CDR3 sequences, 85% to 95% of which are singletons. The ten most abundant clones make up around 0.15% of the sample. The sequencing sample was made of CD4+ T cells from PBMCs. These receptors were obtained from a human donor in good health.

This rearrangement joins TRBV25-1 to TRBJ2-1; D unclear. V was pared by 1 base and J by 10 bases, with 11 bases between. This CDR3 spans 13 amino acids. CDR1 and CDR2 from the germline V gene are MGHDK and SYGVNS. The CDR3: CASSELRSGEQFF. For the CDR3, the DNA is TGTGCCAGCAGTGAATTGCGGTCTGGCGAGCAGTTCTTC.

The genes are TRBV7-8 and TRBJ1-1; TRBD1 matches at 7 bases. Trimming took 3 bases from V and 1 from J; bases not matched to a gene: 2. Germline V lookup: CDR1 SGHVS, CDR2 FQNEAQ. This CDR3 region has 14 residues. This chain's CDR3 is CASSFNRGNTEAFF. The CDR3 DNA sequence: TGTGCCAGCAGCTTTAACAGGGGGAACACTGAAGCTTTCTTT.

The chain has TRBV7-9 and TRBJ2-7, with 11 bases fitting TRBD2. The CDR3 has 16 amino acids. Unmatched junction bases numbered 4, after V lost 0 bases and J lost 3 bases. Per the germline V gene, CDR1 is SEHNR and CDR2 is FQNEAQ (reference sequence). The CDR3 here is CASSLAAGTSGYEQYF. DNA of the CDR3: TGTGCCAGCAGCTTAGCTGCCGGGACTAGCGGCTACGAGCAGTACTTC.

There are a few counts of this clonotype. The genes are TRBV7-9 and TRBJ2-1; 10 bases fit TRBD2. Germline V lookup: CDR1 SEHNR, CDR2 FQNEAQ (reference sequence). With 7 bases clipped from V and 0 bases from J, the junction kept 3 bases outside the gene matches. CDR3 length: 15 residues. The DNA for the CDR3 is TGTGCCAGCAAACTAGCGGGGAGCTCCTACAATGAGCAGTTCTTC. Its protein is CASKLAGSSYNEQFF.

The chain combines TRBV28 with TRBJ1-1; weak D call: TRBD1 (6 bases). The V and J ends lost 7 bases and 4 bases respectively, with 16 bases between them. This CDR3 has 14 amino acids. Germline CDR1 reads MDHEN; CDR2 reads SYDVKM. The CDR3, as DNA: TGTGCCAGCACTCCCCAAGACAGGCGCACTGAAGCTTTCTTT. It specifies CASTPQDRRTEAFF.

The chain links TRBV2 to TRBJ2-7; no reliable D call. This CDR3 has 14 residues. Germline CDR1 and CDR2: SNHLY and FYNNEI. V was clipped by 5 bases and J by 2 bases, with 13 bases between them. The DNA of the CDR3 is TGTGCCAGCAGTTTGAGGCCAGCGACCTACGAGCAGTACTTC. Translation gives CASSLRPATYEQYF.

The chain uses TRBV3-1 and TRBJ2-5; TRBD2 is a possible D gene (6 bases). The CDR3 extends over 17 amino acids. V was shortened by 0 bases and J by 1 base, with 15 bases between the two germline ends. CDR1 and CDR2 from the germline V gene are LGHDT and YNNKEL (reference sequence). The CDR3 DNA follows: TGTGCCAGCAGCCAAGATCCGAATACGGGACTCCAAGAGACCCAGTACTTC. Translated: CASSQDPNTGLQETQYF.

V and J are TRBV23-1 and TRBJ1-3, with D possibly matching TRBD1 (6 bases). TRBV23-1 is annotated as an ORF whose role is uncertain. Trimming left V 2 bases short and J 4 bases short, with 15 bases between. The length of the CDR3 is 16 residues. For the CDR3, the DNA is TGCGCCAGCAGTCAAAGAGAGGGGGAAAAGGGAAACACCATATATTTT. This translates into CASSQREGEKGNTIYF.

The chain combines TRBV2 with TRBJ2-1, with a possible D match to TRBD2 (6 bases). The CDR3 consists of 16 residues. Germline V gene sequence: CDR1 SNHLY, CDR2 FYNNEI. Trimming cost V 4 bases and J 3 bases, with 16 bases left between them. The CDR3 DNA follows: TGTGCCAGCAGTGGCGCGGGGCTATCGAGCTACAATGAGCAGTTCTTC. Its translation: CASSGAGLSSYNEQFF.

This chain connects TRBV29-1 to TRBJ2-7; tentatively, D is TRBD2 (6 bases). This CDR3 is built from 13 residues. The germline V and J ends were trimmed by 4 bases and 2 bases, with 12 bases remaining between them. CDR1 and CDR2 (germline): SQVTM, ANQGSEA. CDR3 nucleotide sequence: TGCAGCGTTGGGGCCGGAGGGGCCTACGAGCAGTACTTC. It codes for CSVGAGGAYEQYF.

CDR3 in DNA: TGTGCCAGCAGCCTACGGGCTACCCCGACGAGGAGTAGCACAGATACGCAGTATTTT. Translated: CASSLRATPTRSSTDTQYF. This rearrangement joins TRBV7-3 to TRBJ2-3; D remains unclear. The CDR3 runs to 19 residues. The ends were cut back, 5 bases at V and 0 bases at J, with 24 bases in the middle. The V gene's germline CDR1 is SGHTA and CDR2 FQGTGA.

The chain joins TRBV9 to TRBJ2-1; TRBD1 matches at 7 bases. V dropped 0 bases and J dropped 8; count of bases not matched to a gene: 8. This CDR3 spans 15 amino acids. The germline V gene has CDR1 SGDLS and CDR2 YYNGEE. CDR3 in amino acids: CASSVGQGGLDEQFF. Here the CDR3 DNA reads TGTGCCAGCAGCGTAGGACAGGGTGGGCTCGATGAGCAGTTCTTC. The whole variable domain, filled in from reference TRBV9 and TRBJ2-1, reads DSGVTQTPKHLITATGQRVTLRCSPRSGDLSVYWYQQSLDQGLQFLIQYYNGEERAKGNILERFSAQQFPDLHSELNLSSLELGDSALYFCASSVGQGGLDEQFFGPGTRLTVL.

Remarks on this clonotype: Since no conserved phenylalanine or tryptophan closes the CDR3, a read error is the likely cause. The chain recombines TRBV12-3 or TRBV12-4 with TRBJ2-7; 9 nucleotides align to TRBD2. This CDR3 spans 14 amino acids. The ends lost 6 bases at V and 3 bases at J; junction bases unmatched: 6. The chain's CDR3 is CASRPGTSSYEQYL. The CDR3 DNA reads TGTGCCAGCAGACCCGGGACTAGCAGCTACGAGCAGTACCTC.

In DNA form, the CDR3 reads TGTGCCAGCGTGCCCCGCAAGAGACAGGGGAACTATGGCTACACCTTC. Encoded protein: CASVPRKRQGNYGYTF. J is TRBJ1-2 and V is TRBV6-2 or TRBV6-3; 8 positions agree with TRBD1. Looked up from germline, CDR1 is MNHEY and CDR2 is SVGEGT. J lost 2 bases, V lost 8 bases, and 13 bases had no gene match. The CDR3 is 16 amino acids.

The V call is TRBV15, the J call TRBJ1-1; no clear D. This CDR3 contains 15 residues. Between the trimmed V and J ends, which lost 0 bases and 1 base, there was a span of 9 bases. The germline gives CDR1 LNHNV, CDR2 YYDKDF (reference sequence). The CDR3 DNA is TGTGCCACCAGCAGAGATCTGGGCAGGAACACTGAAGCTTTCTTT. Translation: CATSRDLGRNTEAFF.

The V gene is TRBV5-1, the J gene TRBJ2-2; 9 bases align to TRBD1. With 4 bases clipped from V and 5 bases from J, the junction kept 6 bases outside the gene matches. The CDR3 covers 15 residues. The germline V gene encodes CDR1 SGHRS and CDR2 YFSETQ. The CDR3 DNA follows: TGCGCCAGCAGCCCGGGACAGGGTGGAACCGGGGAGCTGTTTTTT. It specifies CASSPGQGGTGELFF.

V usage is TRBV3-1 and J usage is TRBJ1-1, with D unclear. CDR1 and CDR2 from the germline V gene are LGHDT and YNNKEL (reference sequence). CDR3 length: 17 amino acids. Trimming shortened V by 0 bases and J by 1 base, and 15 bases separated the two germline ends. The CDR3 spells CASSQEETKWGNTEAFF. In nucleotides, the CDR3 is TGTGCCAGCAGCCAAGAGGAGACGAAGTGGGGGAACACTGAAGCTTTCTTT.

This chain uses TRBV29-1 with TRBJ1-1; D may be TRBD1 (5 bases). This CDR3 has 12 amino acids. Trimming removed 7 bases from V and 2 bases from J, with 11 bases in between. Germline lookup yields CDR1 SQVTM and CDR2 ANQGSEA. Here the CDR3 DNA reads TGCAGCGCAACCGGGGCAAACACTGAAGCTTTCTTT. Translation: CSATGANTEAFF.

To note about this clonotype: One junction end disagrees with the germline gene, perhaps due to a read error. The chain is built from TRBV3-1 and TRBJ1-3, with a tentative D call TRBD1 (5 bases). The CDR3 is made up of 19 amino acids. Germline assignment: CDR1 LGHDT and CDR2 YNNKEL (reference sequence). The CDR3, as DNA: TGTGCCAGTAGGCGAGGGACGGGATACTACCCGGGCTCTGAAAACACCATATATTTT. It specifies CASRRGTGYYPGSENTIYF.

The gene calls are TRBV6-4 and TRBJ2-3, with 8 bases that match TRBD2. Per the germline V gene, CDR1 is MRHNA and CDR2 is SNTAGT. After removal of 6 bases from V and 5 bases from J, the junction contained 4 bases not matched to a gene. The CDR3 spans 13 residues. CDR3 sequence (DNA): TGTGCCAGCAGCAGCGGGAGTTTAGATACGCAGTATTTT. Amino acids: CASSSGSLDTQYF.

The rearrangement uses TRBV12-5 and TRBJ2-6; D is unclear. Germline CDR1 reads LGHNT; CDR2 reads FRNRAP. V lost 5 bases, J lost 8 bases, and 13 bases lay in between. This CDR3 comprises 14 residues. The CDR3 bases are TGTGCTAGTGGTCCACGCTCCTCTCCCAACGTCCTGACTTTC. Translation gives CASGPRSSPNVLTF.

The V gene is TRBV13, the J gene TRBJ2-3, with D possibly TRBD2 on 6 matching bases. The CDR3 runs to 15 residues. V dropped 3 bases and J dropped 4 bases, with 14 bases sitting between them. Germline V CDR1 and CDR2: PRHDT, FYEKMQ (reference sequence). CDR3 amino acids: CASSFGFGGADTQYF. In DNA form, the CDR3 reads TGTGCCAGCAGCTTCGGCTTCGGGGGAGCAGATACGCAGTATTTT.

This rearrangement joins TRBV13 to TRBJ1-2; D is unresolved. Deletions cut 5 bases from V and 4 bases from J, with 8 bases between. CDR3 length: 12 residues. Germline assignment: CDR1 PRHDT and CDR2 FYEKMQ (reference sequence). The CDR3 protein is CASSIKGYGYTF. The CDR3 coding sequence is TGTGCCAGCAGCATAAAGGGCTATGGCTACACCTTC.

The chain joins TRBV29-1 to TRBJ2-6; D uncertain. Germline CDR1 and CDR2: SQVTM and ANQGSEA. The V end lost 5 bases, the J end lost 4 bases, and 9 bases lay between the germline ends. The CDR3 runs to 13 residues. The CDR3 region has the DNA TGCAGCGTTTATCAGTCCGGGGCCAACGTCCTGACTTTC. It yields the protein CSVYQSGANVLTF.

CDR3 loop: CASSLRGHELGQFF. The CDR3 DNA is TGTGCCAGTAGCCTGAGGGGCCACGAACTAGGGCAGTTCTTC. This chain uses TRBV19 with TRBJ2-1; D tentatively fits TRBD1 or TRBD2 (5 bases each). Trimming stripped 6 bases from V and 12 bases from J, with 21 bases between. This CDR3 comprises 14 residues. Germline V gives CDR1 LNHDA, CDR2 SQIVND (reference sequence). The entire variable domain, with the rest obtained from reference TRBV19 and TRBJ2-1, is as follows: DGGITQSPKYLFRKEGQNVTLSCEQNLNHDAMYWYRQDPGQGLRLIYYSQIVNDFQKGDIAEGYSVSREKKESFPLTVTSAQKNPTAFYLCASSLRGHELGQFFGPGTRLTVL.